The 14 T cell receptor beta chains below were found in one sample sequenced in a study of identical twins. TCRdb ran MiXCR on the 5' RACE reads and lists one entry per CDR3 protein. The sample carries 450,000 to 650,000 distinct CDR3 sequences, about 15% recorded once. Another study also made use of these data, one on yellow fever vaccine responses in identical twins.

The sample comprised CD4+ T cells sorted from blood. All receptors come from a young woman in good health.

J is TRBJ2-3 and V is TRBV28; 9 bases align to TRBD2. Germline V gene sequence: CDR1 MDHEN, CDR2 SYDVKM. There are 15 residues in the CDR3. V lost 4 bases, J lost 0 bases, and 2 bases stayed unmatched. CDR3 amino acids: CASSSAGGSTDTQYF. As DNA, the CDR3 is TGTGCCAGCAGTTCCGCGGGGGGGAGCACAGATACGCAGTATTTT.

The chain uses TRBV6-1 and TRBJ2-7; the match to TRBD2 covers 12 bases. This CDR3 comprises 15 residues. J lost 9 bases, V lost 5 bases, and 11 bases had no gene match. Per the germline V gene, CDR1 is MNHNS and CDR2 is SASEGT. CDR3 sequence: CASSPLAGGALVQYF. CDR3 bases: TGTGCCAGCAGTCCTCTAGCGGGGGGGGCCTTGGTGCAGTACTTC.

In its sample, this clonotype was seen once. V and J are TRBV20-1 and TRBJ2-3, with 8 bases matching TRBD2. The CDR3 loop spans 16 amino acids. With V trimmed by 0 bases and J by 3 bases, 8 bases remained unmatched. The germline CDR1 and CDR2 sequences are DFQATT and SNEGSKA (reference sequence). CDR3 loop: CSAREGSGGLTDTQYF. CDR3 DNA sequence: TGCAGTGCTAGAGAAGGGTCGGGGGGGCTGACAGATACGCAGTATTTT.

This clonotype has a handful of counts. The chain has TRBV11-1 and TRBJ2-1, with TRBD1 matching over 10 bases. The CDR3 covers 19 residues. V lost 7 bases and J lost 0; bases outside the gene matches: 15. Germline CDR1 is SGHAT and CDR2 is FQDESV (reference sequence). The CDR3 loop reads CASNRVGTGEFGSYNEQFF. DNA of the CDR3: TGTGCCAGCAACCGGGTCGGGACAGGGGAGTTCGGCTCCTACAATGAGCAGTTCTTC.

This clonotype has only a few counts. The chain carries TRBV7-3 and TRBJ2-5, with D perhaps being TRBD1 or TRBD2 (5 bases each). CDR3 length equals 14 residues. V was shortened by 5 bases and J by 8 bases, with 18 bases between the two germline ends. Per the germline V gene, CDR1 is SGHTA and CDR2 is FQGTGA. Here the CDR3 DNA reads TGTGCCAGCAGCCAACACGGGACCTCTGAAACCCAGTACTTC. Residues: CASSQHGTSETQYF.

The genes are TRBV6-5 and TRBJ1-2, with no clear D. Germline V lookup: CDR1 MNHEY, CDR2 SVGAGI. This CDR3 region has 13 residues. Trimming removed 4 bases from V and 5 bases from J, with 11 bases in between. The CDR3 is CASSFLNGYGYTF. The CDR3 nucleotides are TGTGCCAGCAGTTTTCTTAACGGGTATGGCTACACCTTC.

J is TRBJ2-5 and V is TRBV24-1; 7 bases are a match to TRBD2. Germline CDR1 KGHDR, CDR2 SFDVKD. The CDR3 has 16 residues. J gave up 5 bases and V 2 bases, and 10 bases lay outside the gene matches. The DNA for the CDR3 is TGTGCCACCAGTGATTATTTGGGAGGGCCGATGGAGACCCAGTACTTC. Translated: CATSDYLGGPMETQYF.

This clonotype has just a few counts. The genes are TRBV5-1 and TRBJ2-1; D ambiguous. Germline CDR1 is SGHRS and CDR2 is YFSETQ. Trimming stripped 4 bases from V and 1 base from J, with 9 bases between. CDR3 length: 14 amino acids. The CDR3 nucleotides read TGCGCCAGCAGCATGGTGGGTTCCTACAATGAGCAGTTCTTC. It codes for CASSMVGSYNEQFF.

This clonotype appeared many times. The rearrangement uses TRBV3-1 and TRBJ2-5, with D hard to call. Germline V CDR1 and CDR2: LGHDT, YNNKEL (reference sequence). Trimming took off 2 bases at V and 4 bases at J, with 8 bases between the two ends. The CDR3 runs to 13 residues. For the CDR3, the DNA is TGTGCCAGCAGCCAATCCCTGGGAGAGACCCAGTACTTC. Its translation: CASSQSLGETQYF.

The rearrangement uses TRBV29-1 and TRBJ2-2; the match to TRBD2 covers 11 bases. V gave up 5 bases and J gave up 4 bases; unmatched junction bases: 3. The CDR3 sequence is 14 residues long. Germline V CDR1 and CDR2: SQVTM, ANQGSEA. The CDR3 is CSVRSGGATGELFF. In nucleotides, the CDR3 is TGCAGCGTTCGTAGCGGGGGGGCCACCGGGGAGCTGTTTTTT.

The table lists this clonotype with many counts. A read error may produce the germline difference seen at one junction end. The chain combines TRBV7-9 with TRBJ2-3; 7 nucleotides align to TRBD2. The length of the CDR3 is 14 residues. Germline V lookup: CDR1 SEHNR, CDR2 FQNEAQ (reference sequence). The CDR3 region has the DNA TGCGCCAGCAGCTCTAGCGGTAGCACAGATACGCAGTATTTT. Its protein is CASSSSGSTDTQYF.

V gene TRBV11-3 combines with J gene TRBJ2-7; 8 nucleotides agree with TRBD2. Trimming removed 0 bases from V and 9 bases from J; junction bases left unmatched: 10. This CDR3 region has 15 residues. Germline lookup yields CDR1 SGHNT and CDR2 YENEEA. In DNA form, the CDR3 reads TGTGCCAGCAGCTTAGAATTAGCGGGAAGTCCCAGGCAGTACTTC. This translates into CASSLELAGSPRQYF. The full variable domain, in which reference TRBV11-3 and TRBJ2-7 provide the parts outside the CDR3, is EAGVVQSPRYKIIEKKQPVAFWCNPISGHNTLYWYLQNLGQGPELLIRYENEEAVDDSQLPKDRFSAERLKGVDSTLKIQPAELGDSAVYLCASSLELAGSPRQYFGPGTRLTVT.

The V and J genes are TRBV5-6 and TRBJ1-5; D might be TRBD1 (5 bases). Germline V CDR1 and CDR2: SGHDT, YYEEEE. The ends were cut back, 0 bases at V and 8 bases at J, with 12 bases in the middle. The CDR3 has 14 residues. As DNA, the CDR3 is TGTGCCAGCAGCTTGGCAGGGCCCATGGAGCCCCAGCATTTT. As protein: CASSLAGPMEPQHF.

This chain links TRBV2 with TRBJ2-1; D is unresolved. The V gene's germline CDR1 is SNHLY and CDR2 FYNNEI. Trimming pared 4 bases from V and 6 bases from J, leaving 4 bases between. The CDR3 extends over 11 amino acids. In DNA form, the CDR3 reads TGTGCCAGCAGTGCCACCAATGAGCAGTTCTTC. Translation gives CASSATNEQFF. Full variable domain (missing parts from reference TRBV2 and TRBJ2-1): EPEVTQTPSHQVTQMGQEVILRCVPISNHLYFYWYRQILGQKVEFLVSFYNNEISEKSEIFDDQFSVERPDGSNFTLKIRSTKLEDSAMYFCASSATNEQFFGPGTRLTVL.